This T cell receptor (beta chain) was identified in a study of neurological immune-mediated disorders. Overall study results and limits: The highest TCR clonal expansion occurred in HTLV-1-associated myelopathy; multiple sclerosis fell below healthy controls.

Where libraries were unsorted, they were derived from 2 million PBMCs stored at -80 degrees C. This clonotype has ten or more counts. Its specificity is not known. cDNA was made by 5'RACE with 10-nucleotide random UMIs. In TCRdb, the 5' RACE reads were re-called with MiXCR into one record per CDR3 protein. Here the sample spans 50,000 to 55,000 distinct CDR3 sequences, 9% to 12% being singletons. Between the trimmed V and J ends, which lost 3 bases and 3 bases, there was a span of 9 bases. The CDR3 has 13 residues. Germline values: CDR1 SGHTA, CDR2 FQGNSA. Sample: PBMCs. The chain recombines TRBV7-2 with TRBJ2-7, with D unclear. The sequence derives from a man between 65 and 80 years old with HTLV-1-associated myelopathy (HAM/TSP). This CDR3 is CASSFGPNYEQYF. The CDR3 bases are TGTGCCAGCAGCTTTGGCCCTAACTACGAGCAGTACTTC.